Sequencing of this T cell receptor (beta chain) was carried out in a study of technical replicates of blood from a handful of donors. TCRdb's copy holds only in-frame clones and misses some; the assay was immunoSEQ multiplex PCR. The data contain 50,000 to 70,000 clones, 75% to 90% of them singletons. Trimming cost V 4 bases and J 1 base, with 10 bases left between them. CDR3 length: 14 residues. Per the germline V gene, CDR1 is SGHTA and CDR2 is FQGNSA. The specimen sequenced was PBMCs. The receptor's source is a human donor in good health. Some clones in this sample may be carry-over from other donors' samples. The rearrangement joins TRBV7-2 to TRBJ1-1; possible D gene TRBD1, 6 bases. The CDR3: CASSSTGRNTEAFF. The CDR3 coding sequence is TGTGCCAGCAGCTCGACAGGTCGGAACACTGAAGCTTTCTTT.